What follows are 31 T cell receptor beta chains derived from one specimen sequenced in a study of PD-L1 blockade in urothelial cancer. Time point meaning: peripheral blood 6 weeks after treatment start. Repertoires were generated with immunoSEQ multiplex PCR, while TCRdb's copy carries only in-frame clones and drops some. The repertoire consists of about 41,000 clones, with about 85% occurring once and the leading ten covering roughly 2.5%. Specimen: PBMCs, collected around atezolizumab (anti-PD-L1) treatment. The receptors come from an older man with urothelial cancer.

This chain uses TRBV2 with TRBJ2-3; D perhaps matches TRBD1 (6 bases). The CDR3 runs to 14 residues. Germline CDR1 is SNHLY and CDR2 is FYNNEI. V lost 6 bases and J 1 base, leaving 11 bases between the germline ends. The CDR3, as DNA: TGTGCCAGCAGCCGAAGGACAGGCACAGATACGCAGTATTTT. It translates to CASSRRTGTDTQYF. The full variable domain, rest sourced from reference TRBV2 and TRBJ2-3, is EPEVTQTPSHQVTQMGQEVILRCVPISNHLYFYWYRQILGQKVEFLVSFYNNEISEKSEIFDDQFSVERPDGSNFTLKIRSTKLEDSAMYFCASSRRTGTDTQYFGPGTRLTVL.

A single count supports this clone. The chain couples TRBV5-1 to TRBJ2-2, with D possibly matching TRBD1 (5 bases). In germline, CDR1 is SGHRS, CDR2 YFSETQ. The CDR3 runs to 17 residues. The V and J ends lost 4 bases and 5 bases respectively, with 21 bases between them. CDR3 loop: CASSRPIVGEGTGELFF. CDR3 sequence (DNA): TGCGCCAGCAGCCGGCCCATTGTAGGGGAAGGGACCGGGGAGCTGTTTTTT.

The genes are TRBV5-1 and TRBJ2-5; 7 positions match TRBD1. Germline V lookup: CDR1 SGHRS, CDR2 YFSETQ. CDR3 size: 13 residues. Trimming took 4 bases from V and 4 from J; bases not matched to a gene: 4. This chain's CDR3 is CASSLSGGETQYF. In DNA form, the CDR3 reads TGCGCCAGCAGCCTATCAGGGGGAGAGACCCAGTACTTC.

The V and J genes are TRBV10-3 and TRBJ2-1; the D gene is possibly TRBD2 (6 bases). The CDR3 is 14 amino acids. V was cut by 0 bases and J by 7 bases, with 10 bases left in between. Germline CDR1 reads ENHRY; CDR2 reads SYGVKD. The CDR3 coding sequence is TGTGCCATCAGTGAGTCGGTCGGGAGAAATGAGCAGTTCTTC. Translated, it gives CAISESVGRNEQFF.

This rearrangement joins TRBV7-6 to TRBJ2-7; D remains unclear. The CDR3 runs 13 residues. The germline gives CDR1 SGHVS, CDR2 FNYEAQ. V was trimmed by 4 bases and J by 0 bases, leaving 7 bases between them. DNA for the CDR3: TGTGCCAGCAGCTCGCGGTCCTCCTACGAGCAGTACTTC. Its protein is CASSSRSSYEQYF.

This chain's CDR3 is CASSLSYTKATNEKLFF. The CDR3 nucleotides read TGTGCCAGCAGTTTATCCTACACTAAGGCAACTAATGAAAAACTGTTTTTT. The rearrangement links TRBV27 to TRBJ1-4; D is ambiguous. The germline V gene has CDR1 MNHEY and CDR2 SMNVEV (reference sequence). This CDR3 comprises 17 residues. V lost 0 bases and J lost 0, with 11 bases in between.

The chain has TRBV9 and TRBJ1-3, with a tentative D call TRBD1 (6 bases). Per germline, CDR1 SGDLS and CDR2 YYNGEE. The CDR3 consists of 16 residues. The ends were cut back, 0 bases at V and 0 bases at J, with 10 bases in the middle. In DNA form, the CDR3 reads TGTGCCAGCAGCGTAGACAGGGTAGTCTCTGGAAACACCATATATTTT. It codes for CASSVDRVVSGNTIYF.

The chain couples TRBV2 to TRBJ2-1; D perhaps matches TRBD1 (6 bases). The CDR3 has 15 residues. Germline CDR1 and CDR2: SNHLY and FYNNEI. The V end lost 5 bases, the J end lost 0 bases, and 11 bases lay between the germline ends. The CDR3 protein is CASSLDRLSYNEQFF. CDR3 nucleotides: TGTGCCAGCAGTCTCGACAGGCTCTCCTACAATGAGCAGTTCTTC.

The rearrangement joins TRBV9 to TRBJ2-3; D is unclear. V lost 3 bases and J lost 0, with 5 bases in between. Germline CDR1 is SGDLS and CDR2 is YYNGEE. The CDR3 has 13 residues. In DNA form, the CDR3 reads TGTGCCAGCAGCGGTACAAGCACAGATACGCAGTATTTT. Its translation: CASSGTSTDTQYF.

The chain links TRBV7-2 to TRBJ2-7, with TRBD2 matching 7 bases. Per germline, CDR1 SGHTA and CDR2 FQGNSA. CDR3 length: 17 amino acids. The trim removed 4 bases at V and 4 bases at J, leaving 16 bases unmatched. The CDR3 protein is CASSYRPPTSWSYEQYF. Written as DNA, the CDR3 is TGTGCCAGCAGCTACCGCCCGCCGACTAGCTGGTCTTACGAGCAGTACTTC. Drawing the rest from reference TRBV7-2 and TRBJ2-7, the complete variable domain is GAGVSQSPSNKVTEKGKDVELRCDPISGHTALYWYRQSLGQGLEFLIYFQGNSAPDKSGLPSDRFSAERTGGSVSTLTIQRTQQEDSAVYLCASSYRPPTSWSYEQYFGPGTRLTVT.

The CDR3: CASSLKGQANSYEQYF. The CDR3 DNA sequence: TGTGCCAGCAGTTTAAAAGGCCAGGCAAACTCCTACGAGCAGTACTTC. The V call is TRBV27, the J call TRBJ2-7; D not resolved. Germline values: CDR1 MNHEY, CDR2 SMNVEV (reference sequence). Trimming cost V 2 bases and J 0 bases, with 14 bases left between them. This CDR3 comprises 16 residues.

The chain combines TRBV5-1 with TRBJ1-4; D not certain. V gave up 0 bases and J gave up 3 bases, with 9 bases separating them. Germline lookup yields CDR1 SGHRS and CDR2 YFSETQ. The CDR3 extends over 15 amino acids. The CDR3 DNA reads TGCGCCAGCAGCTTGGGCCAACACCCTAATGAAAAACTGTTTTTT. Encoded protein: CASSLGQHPNEKLFF.

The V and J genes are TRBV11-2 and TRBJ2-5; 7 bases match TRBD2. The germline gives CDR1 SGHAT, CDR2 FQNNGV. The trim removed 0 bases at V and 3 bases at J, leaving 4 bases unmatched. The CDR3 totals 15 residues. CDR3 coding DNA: TGTGCCAGCAGCTTAGATGGGACTAACGAAGAGACCCAGTACTTC. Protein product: CASSLDGTNEETQYF.

The CDR3 region is CASSEAPGLAQETQYF. The DNA of the CDR3 is TGTGCCAGCAGTGAGGCCCCGGGACTAGCGCAAGAGACCCAGTACTTC. The chain links TRBV6-1 to TRBJ2-5; TRBD2 agrees at 10 bases. V shed 3 bases, J shed 2 bases, and the junction held 6 bases outside the gene matches. The V gene's germline CDR1 is MNHNS and CDR2 SASEGT. There are 16 residues in the CDR3.

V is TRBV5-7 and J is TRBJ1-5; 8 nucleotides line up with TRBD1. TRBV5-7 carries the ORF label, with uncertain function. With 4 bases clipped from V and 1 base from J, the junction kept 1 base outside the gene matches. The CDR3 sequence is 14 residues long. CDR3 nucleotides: TGTGCCAGCAGCCAGGGGGCGAGCAATCAGCCCCAGCATTTT. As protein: CASSQGASNQPQHF.

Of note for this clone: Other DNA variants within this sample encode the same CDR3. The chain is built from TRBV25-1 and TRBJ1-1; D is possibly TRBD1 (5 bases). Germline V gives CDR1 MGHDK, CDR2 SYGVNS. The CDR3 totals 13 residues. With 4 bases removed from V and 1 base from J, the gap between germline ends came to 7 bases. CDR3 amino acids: CASSATGNTEAFF. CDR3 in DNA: TGTGCCAGCAGTGCCACAGGGAACACTGAAGCTTTCTTT.

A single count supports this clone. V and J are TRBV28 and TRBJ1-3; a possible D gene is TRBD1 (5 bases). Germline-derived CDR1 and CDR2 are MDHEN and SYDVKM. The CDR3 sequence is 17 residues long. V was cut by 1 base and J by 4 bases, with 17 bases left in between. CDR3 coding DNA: TGTGCCAGCAGTTTATATTCAGGGCGTGGGCGCGGAAACACCATATATTTT. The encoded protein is CASSLYSGRGRGNTIYF.

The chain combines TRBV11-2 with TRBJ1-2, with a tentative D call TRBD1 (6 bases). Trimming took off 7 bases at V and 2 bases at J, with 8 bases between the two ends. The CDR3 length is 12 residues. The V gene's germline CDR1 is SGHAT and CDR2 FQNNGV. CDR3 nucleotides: TGTGCCAGCACCACAGGGAACTATGGCTACACCTTC. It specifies CASTTGNYGYTF. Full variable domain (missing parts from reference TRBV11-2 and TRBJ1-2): EAGVAQSPRYKIIEKRQSVAFWCNPISGHATLYWYQQILGQGPKLLIQFQNNGVVDDSQLPKDRFSAERLKGVDSTLKIQPAKLEDSAVYLCASTTGNYGYTFGSGTRLTVV.

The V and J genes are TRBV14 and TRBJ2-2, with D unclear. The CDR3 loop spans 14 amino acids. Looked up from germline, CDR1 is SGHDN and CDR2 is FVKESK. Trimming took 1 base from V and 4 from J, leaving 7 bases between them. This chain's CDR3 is CASSQATGTGELFF. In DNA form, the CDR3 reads TGTGCCAGCAGCCAAGCTACGGGCACCGGGGAGCTGTTTTTT.

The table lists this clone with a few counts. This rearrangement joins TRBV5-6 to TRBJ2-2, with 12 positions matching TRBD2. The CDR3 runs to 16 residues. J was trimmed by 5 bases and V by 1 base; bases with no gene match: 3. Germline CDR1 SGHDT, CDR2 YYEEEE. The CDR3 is CASSLRGTSGTGELFF. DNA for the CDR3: TGTGCCAGCAGCTTGAGAGGGACTAGCGGGACCGGGGAGCTGTTTTTT.

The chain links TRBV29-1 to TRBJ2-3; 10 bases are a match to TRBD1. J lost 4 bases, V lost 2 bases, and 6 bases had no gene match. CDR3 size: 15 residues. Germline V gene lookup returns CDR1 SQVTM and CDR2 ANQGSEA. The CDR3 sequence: CSVESRDRGSDTQYF. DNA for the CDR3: TGCAGCGTTGAATCGCGGGACAGGGGATCAGATACGCAGTATTTT.

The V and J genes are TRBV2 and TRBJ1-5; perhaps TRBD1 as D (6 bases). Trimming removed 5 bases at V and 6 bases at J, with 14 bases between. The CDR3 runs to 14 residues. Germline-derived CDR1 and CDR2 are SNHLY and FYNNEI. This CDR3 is CASSKGQQLQPQHF. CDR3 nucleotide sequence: TGTGCCAGCAGTAAAGGACAGCAGCTTCAGCCCCAGCATTTT.

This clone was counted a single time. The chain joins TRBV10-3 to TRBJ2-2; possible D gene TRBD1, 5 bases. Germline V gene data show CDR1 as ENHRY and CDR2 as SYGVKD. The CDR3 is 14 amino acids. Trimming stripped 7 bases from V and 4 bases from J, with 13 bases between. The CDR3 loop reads CAITSDMGTGELFF. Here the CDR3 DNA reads TGTGCCATCACATCGGACATGGGCACCGGGGAGCTGTTTTTT.

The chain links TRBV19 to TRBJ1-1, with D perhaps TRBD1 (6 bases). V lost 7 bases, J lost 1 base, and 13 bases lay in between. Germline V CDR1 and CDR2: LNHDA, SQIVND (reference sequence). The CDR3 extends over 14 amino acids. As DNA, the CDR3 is TGTGCCAGTACGTTTGAGGGACAGAACACTGAAGCTTTCTTT. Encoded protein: CASTFEGQNTEAFF.

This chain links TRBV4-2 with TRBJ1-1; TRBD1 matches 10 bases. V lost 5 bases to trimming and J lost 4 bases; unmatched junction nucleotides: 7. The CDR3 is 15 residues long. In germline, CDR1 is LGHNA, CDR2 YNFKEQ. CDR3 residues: CASSKGQGEGTEAFF. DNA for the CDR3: TGTGCCAGCAGCAAAGGACAGGGGGAGGGCACTGAAGCTTTCTTT.

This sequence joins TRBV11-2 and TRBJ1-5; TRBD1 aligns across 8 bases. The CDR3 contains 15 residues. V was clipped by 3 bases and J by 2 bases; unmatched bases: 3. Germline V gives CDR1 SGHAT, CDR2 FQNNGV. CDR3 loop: CASSFDRGGNQPQHF. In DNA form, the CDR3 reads TGTGCCAGCAGCTTTGACAGGGGTGGCAATCAGCCCCAGCATTTT.

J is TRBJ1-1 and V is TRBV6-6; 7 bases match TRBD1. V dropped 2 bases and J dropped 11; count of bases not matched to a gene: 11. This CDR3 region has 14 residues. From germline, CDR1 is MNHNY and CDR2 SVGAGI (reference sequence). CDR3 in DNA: TGTGCCAGCAGTTACCAGGGGGGCGGCGGTAGGGCTTTCTTT. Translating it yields CASSYQGGGGRAFF.

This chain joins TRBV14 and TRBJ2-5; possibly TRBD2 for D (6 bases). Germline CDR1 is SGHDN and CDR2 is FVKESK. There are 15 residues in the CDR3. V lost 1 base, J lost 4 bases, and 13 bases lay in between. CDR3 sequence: CASSQVLGGSETQYF. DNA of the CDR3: TGTGCCAGCAGCCAAGTGTTGGGGGGATCAGAGACCCAGTACTTC.

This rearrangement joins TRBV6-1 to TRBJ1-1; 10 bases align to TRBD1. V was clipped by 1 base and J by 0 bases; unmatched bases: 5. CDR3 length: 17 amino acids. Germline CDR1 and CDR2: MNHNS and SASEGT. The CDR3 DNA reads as TGTGCCAGCAGTGAAGGGACAGGGGGGTACATGAACACTGAAGCTTTCTTT. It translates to CASSEGTGGYMNTEAFF.

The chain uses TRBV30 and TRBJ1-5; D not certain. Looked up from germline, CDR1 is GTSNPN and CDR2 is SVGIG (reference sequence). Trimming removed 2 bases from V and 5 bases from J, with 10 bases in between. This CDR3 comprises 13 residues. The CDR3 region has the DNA TGTGCCTGGAGTTCGGGGTCGGATCAGCCCCAGCATTTT. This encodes CAWSSGSDQPQHF.

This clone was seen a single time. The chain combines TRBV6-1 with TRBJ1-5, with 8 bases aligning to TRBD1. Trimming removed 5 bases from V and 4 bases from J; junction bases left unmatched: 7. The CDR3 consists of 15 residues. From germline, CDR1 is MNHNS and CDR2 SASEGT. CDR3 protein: CASSQGQGGNQPQHF. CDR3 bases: TGTGCCAGCAGTCAAGGACAGGGCGGAAATCAGCCCCAGCATTTT.